This record concerns one T cell receptor beta chain sequence. Germline V gene sequence: CDR1 DFQATT, CDR2 SNEGSKA (reference sequence). The CDR3 loop spans 11 amino acids. With V trimmed by 2 bases and J by 14 bases, 6 bases remained unmatched. The data were obtained in a study of blood T cell repertoires in COVID-19. Overall study: Acute and convalescent COVID-19 samples came from the United States, Italy and Spain. The analysed material was cDNA or gDNA that came from T cells, B-cell-depleted T cells, or PBMCs.

Seattle's cohort entered during active infection and was followed longitudinally. As processed by the authors: By means of reference gene primer amplification, nucleated cell counts were estimated. Only in-frame clones appear in the TCRdb table, and some are missing; sequencing was by immunoSEQ multiplex PCR. V, J and clone size are those of that table, while D and trimming were read from the DNA. Of tens of thousands of clones in the sample, about two thirds were seen once. This TCR derives from a man in his sixties or seventies with COVID-19, enrolled during active disease. The sample comprised peripheral blood. The chain employs TRBV20-1 and TRBJ2-1; TRBD2 matches 7 bases. CDR3 sequence: CSARRAGVEFF. The CDR3 region has the DNA TGCAGTGCTAGAAGGGCGGGAGTCGAGTTCTTC.